A single sample is the source of the 23 T cell receptor beta chains below, sequenced in a study of breast tumors, draining lymph nodes, adjacent tissues. MiXCR, run by TCRdb on the multiplex PCR reads, gives a single entry per CDR3 protein. The top ten clones hold approximately 44% of a sample with around 13,000 distinct CDR3 sequences, 60% to 75% of them seen once. Sample: tumor-adjacent breast tissue. The receptor source for this set is a female donor with breast cancer. Some clones in this sample may be carry-over from other donors' samples.

Many counts were recorded for this clonotype. The chain joins TRBV19 to TRBJ1-4; a weak D match, TRBD1 (5 bases). V shed 9 bases and J shed 0 bases, with 14 bases lying between them. CDR1 and CDR2 (germline): LNHDA, SQIVND (reference sequence). This CDR3 has 15 residues. The CDR3 spells CASSQGVATNEKLFF. The CDR3 DNA follows: TGTGCCAGCTCGCAGGGTGTCGCAACTAATGAAAAACTGTTTTTT. Supplemented by reference TRBV19 and TRBJ1-4, the full variable domain reads DGGITQSPKYLFRKEGQNVTLSCEQNLNHDAMYWYRQDPGQGLRLIYYSQIVNDFQKGDIAEGYSVSREKKESFPLTVTSAQKNPTAFYLCASSQGVATNEKLFFGSGTQLSVL.

V gene TRBV20-1 combines with J gene TRBJ2-7, with D possibly being TRBD1 (5 bases). This CDR3 region has 13 residues. CDR1 and CDR2 from the germline V gene are DFQATT and SNEGSKA (reference sequence). V shed 2 bases and J shed 3 bases, with 11 bases lying between them. Here the CDR3 DNA reads TGCAGTGCTAGACAGGGTTCAGGCTACGAGCAGTACTTC. Protein sequence: CSARQGSGYEQYF.

The chain has TRBV11-2 and TRBJ2-1, with 9 bases aligning to TRBD2. Germline-derived CDR1 and CDR2 are SGHAT and FQNNGV. J gave up 6 bases and V 1 base, and 7 bases lay outside the gene matches. The CDR3 runs 16 residues. Here the CDR3 reads CASSLGPLAGFNEQFF. The CDR3 nucleotides read TGTGCCAGCAGCTTAGGTCCGCTAGCGGGATTCAATGAGCAGTTCTTC.

This clonotype occurred once. The chain is built from TRBV25-1 and TRBJ2-7; 8 bases fit TRBD1. The CDR3 consists of 14 residues. Germline V gives CDR1 MGHDK, CDR2 SYGVNS. The V and J ends lost 4 bases and 2 bases, in that order; junction bases with no gene match: 4. CDR3 bases: TGTGCCAGCAGTGGTCAGGGGGCGGCCTACGAGCAGTACTTC. This gives the protein CASSGQGAAYEQYF.

This clonotype was observed at least ten times. The J gene is TRBJ2-1, the V gene TRBV7-9; 11 bases match TRBD2. In germline, CDR1 is SEHNR, CDR2 FQNEAQ (reference sequence). V shed 5 bases, J shed 8 bases, and the junction held 11 bases outside the gene matches. The CDR3 is made up of 16 amino acids. The CDR3 nucleotides are TGTGCCAGCAGCCAAACCCTAGCGGGAGGTCCATATGAGCAGTTCTTC. It is translated as CASSQTLAGGPYEQFF.

The rearrangement links TRBV7-9 to TRBJ1-6, with a weak D call TRBD1 (5 bases). The CDR3 covers 17 residues. V lost 3 bases, J lost 8 bases, and 20 bases lay in between. Germline loops: CDR1 SEHNR, CDR2 FQNEAQ (reference sequence). The CDR3 DNA sequence: TGTGCCAGCAGCTTTGGGGTCCGGGACCGCGAAGATTCACCCCTCCACTTT. Amino acids: CASSFGVRDREDSPLHF.

This rearrangement joins TRBV6-4 to TRBJ1-2, with D perhaps matching TRBD1 (5 bases). This CDR3 has 17 amino acids. V dropped 0 bases and J dropped 0 bases, with 14 bases sitting between them. From germline, CDR1 is MRHNA and CDR2 SNTAGT. The chain's CDR3 is CASSDSGSGAPNYGYTF. The CDR3 DNA follows: TGTGCCAGCAGTGACTCGGGGTCCGGGGCCCCTAACTATGGCTACACCTTC.

The rearrangement uses TRBV6-5 and TRBJ2-3; the match to TRBD2 covers 10 bases. Germline trimming cut 5 bases from V and 2 bases from J; bases unmatched to any gene: 4. Germline V gene sequence: CDR1 MNHEY, CDR2 SVGAGI. This CDR3 spans 15 amino acids. CDR3 region: CASSTLAGLTDTQYF. CDR3 in DNA: TGTGCCAGCAGTACACTAGCGGGACTCACAGATACGCAGTATTTT.

This clonotype was seen only once. The V gene is TRBV7-9, the J gene TRBJ2-7; 10 bases match TRBD1. Germline V lookup: CDR1 SEHNR, CDR2 FQNEAQ (reference sequence). The CDR3 length is 16 residues. Germline trimming cut 4 bases from V and 4 bases from J; bases unmatched to any gene: 10. The CDR3 here is CASSSRQGAAIYEQYF. CDR3 DNA sequence: TGTGCCAGCAGCTCCAGACAGGGGGCGGCTATTTACGAGCAGTACTTC.

The chain combines TRBV9 with TRBJ2-2, with D perhaps being TRBD1 or TRBD2 (5 bases each). CDR1 and CDR2 from the germline V gene are SGDLS and YYNGEE. This CDR3 comprises 16 residues. Trimming removed 0 bases from V and 7 bases from J, with 16 bases in between. This chain's CDR3 is CASSVGLGLAGGELFF. The CDR3 nucleotides read TGTGCCAGCAGCGTAGGGTTGGGGCTAGCTGGCGGGGAGCTGTTTTTT.

The table lists this clonotype with a few counts. J is TRBJ2-5 and V is TRBV10-3, with D possibly being TRBD1 or TRBD2 (5 bases each). This CDR3 spans 13 amino acids. V was clipped by 3 bases and J by 2 bases, with 7 bases between them. Germline V gene data show CDR1 as ENHRY and CDR2 as SYGVKD. CDR3 region: CAISDWGQETQYF. Here the CDR3 DNA reads TGTGCCATCAGTGATTGGGGGCAAGAGACCCAGTACTTC.

This clonotype was seen repeatedly, ten times or more. This sequence joins TRBV4-2 and TRBJ2-6, with a weak D call TRBD2 (6 bases). Germline V CDR1 and CDR2: LGHNA, YNFKEQ. CDR3 length equals 18 residues. The germline V and J ends were trimmed by 1 base and 0 bases, with 13 bases remaining between them. The CDR3 sequence: CASSQAKSGVSGANVLTF. CDR3 nucleotides: TGTGCCAGCAGCCAAGCTAAGTCGGGAGTCTCTGGGGCCAACGTCCTGACTTTC.

This rearrangement joins TRBV20-1 to TRBJ2-5; 7 positions agree with TRBD2. CDR3 length: 14 residues. The germline V gene has CDR1 DFQATT and CDR2 SNEGSKA (reference sequence). V gave up 6 bases and J gave up 5 bases; unmatched junction bases: 12. The CDR3: CSATDRTRGETQYF. The CDR3, as DNA: TGCAGTGCCACTGATCGGACTAGAGGGGAGACCCAGTACTTC.

The chain joins TRBV15 to TRBJ2-3; D remains ambiguous. CDR3 size: 16 residues. With 1 base removed from V and 2 bases from J, the gap between germline ends came to 13 bases. Germline V gene sequence: CDR1 LNHNV, CDR2 YYDKDF (reference sequence). The CDR3 spells CATSRGNTLVTDTQYF. DNA of the CDR3: TGTGCCACCAGCAGAGGTAACACCCTGGTCACAGATACGCAGTATTTT.

This clonotype has a count of ten or more. CDR3 nucleotide sequence: TGCAGTGCCCTGAACGAAGGGAGGAAGCAGTTCTTC. Residues: CSALNEGRKQFF. The chain combines TRBV20-1 with TRBJ2-1, with D possibly being TRBD2 (6 bases). This CDR3 has 12 amino acids. Germline assignment: CDR1 DFQATT and CDR2 SNEGSKA (reference sequence). Trimming shortened V by 6 bases and J by 11 bases, and 17 bases separated the two germline ends.

The rearrangement joins TRBV20-1 to TRBJ1-6; TRBD1 is a possible D gene (5 bases). V lost 4 bases and J 11 bases, leaving 18 bases between the germline ends. The CDR3 loop spans 14 amino acids. CDR1 and CDR2 from the germline V gene are DFQATT and SNEGSKA (reference sequence). The CDR3 bases are TGCAGTGCTAAGGGGCCAGGAGGCGGTCCACCCCTCCACTTT. Amino acid sequence: CSAKGPGGGPPLHF.

The genes are TRBV20-1 and TRBJ1-5; TRBD1 matches at 7 bases. V dropped 6 bases and J dropped 6; count of bases not matched to a gene: 8. There are 13 residues in the CDR3. Germline V gene data show CDR1 as DFQATT and CDR2 as SNEGSKA (reference sequence). CDR3 sequence (DNA): TGCAGTGCGCAGACAGGGTGGGGTCAGCCCCAGCATTTT. Translated, it gives CSAQTGWGQPQHF.

The J gene is TRBJ2-7, the V gene TRBV5-1; D remains unclear. From germline, CDR1 is SGHRS and CDR2 YFSETQ. The CDR3 is made up of 16 amino acids. With 1 base removed from V and 0 bases from J, the gap between germline ends came to 14 bases. The CDR3 DNA follows: TGCGCCAGCAGCTTGAATAGAGAACAGAGCTCCTACGAGCAGTACTTC. It specifies CASSLNREQSSYEQYF.

The chain employs TRBV6-5 and TRBJ1-4, with 7 bases fitting TRBD1. The CDR3 is 15 residues long. Germline CDR1 is MNHEY and CDR2 is SVGAGI. J lost 6 bases, V lost 5 bases, and 9 bases had no gene match. CDR3 nucleotides: TGTGCCAGCAGTAAAACAGGGGCGCAATATGAAAAACTGTTTTTT. Amino acid sequence: CASSKTGAQYEKLFF.

The V and J genes are TRBV7-9 and TRBJ2-5, with 12 bases matching TRBD2. CDR1 is SEHNR and CDR2 is FQNEAQ in the germline V gene (reference sequence). The CDR3 has 15 amino acids. Losses at the gene ends were 5 bases for V and 5 bases for J; bases not matched to a gene: 6. DNA of the CDR3: TGTGCCAGCAGCCCTACTAGCGGGAGGTCGGAGACCCAGTACTTC. Protein: CASSPTSGRSETQYF.

The chain joins TRBV9 to TRBJ2-1; TRBD2 aligns across 14 bases. The CDR3 contains 18 residues. V was clipped by 3 bases and J by 5 bases; unmatched bases: 10. In germline, CDR1 is SGDLS, CDR2 YYNGEE. The CDR3 DNA is TGTGCCAGCAGCGCCGGACTAGCGGGAGGTTTTGGGCACAATGAGCAGTTCTTC. It is translated as CASSAGLAGGFGHNEQFF.

This chain links TRBV6-5 with TRBJ1-2; D gene unclear. The V end was cut by 5 bases, the J end by 5 bases, with 18 bases between. This CDR3 comprises 15 residues. Germline lookup yields CDR1 MNHEY and CDR2 SVGAGI. The CDR3 DNA reads TGTGCCAGCAGTGATAGGGCAGGCCCTGGATATGGCTACACCTTC. Translating gives CASSDRAGPGYGYTF.

This clonotype was seen a handful of times. The J gene is TRBJ1-4, the V gene TRBV2; D remains ambiguous. Germline V lookup: CDR1 SNHLY, CDR2 FYNNEI. The CDR3 loop spans 14 amino acids. V was shortened by 4 bases and J by 12 bases, with 18 bases between the two germline ends. This CDR3 reads CASSVTPGGSQLFF. The CDR3 nucleotides read TGTGCCAGCAGTGTGACCCCTGGAGGTTCGCAACTGTTTTTT. Full variable domain (outside the CDR3, taken from reference TRBV2 and TRBJ1-4): EPEVTQTPSHQVTQMGQEVILRCVPISNHLYFYWYRQILGQKVEFLVSFYNNEISEKSEIFDDQFSVERPDGSNFTLKIRSTKLEDSAMYFCASSVTPGGSQLFFGSGTQLSVL.